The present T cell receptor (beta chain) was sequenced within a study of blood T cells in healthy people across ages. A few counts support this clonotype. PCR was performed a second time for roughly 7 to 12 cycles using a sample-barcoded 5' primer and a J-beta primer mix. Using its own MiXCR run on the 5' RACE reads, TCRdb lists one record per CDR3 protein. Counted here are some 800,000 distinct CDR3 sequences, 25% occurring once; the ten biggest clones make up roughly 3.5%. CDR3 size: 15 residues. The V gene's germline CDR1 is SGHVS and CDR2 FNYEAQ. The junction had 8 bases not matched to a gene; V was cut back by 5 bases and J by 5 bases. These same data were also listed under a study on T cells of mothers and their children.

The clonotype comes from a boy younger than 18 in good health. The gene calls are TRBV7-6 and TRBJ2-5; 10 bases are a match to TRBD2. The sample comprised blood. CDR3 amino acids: CASSLPGLAMETQYF. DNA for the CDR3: TGTGCCAGCAGCCTCCCGGGACTAGCGATGGAGACCCAGTACTTC.